This T cell receptor beta chain was identified in a study of T-cell reconstitution after alpha-beta-depleted transplantation in children. CDR3 length equals 16 residues. V was shortened by 0 bases and J by 1 base, with 12 bases between the two germline ends. The germline CDR1 and CDR2 sequences are LGHNA and YSLEER. The authors prepared the TCRbeta library with unique molecular identifiers. MiXCR, run by TCRdb on the PCR reads, gives a single entry per CDR3 protein. The profile shows 350,000 to 450,000 distinct CDR3 sequences, 20% of them singletons. The sequence derives from a human donor who donated a stem cell graft to a child with acute myeloid leukemia. The chain uses TRBV4-3 and TRBJ2-5, with D possibly matching TRBD2 (6 bases). Here the sequenced sample was PBMCs from the stem cell graft donor, taken from the stem cell graft. The CDR3 bases are TGCGCCAGCAGCCAAGATTGGTCAGCGGGCCAAGAGACCCAGTACTTC. Its protein product is CASSQDWSAGQETQYF.